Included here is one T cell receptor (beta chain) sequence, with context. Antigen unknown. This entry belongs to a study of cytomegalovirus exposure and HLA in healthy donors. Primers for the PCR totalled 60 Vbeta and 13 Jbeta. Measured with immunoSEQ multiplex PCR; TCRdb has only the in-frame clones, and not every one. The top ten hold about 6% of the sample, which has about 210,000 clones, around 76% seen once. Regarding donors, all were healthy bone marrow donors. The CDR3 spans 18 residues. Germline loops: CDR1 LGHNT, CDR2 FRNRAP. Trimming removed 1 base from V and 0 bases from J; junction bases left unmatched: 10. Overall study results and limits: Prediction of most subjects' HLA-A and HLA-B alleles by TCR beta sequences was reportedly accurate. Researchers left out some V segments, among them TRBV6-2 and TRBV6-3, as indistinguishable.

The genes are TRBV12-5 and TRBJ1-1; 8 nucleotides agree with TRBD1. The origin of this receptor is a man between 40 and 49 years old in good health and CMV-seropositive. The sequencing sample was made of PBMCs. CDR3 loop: CASGLGRQGIWMNTEAFF. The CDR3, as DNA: TGTGCTAGTGGTTTGGGCCGACAGGGGATCTGGATGAACACTGAAGCTTTCTTT.